Listed below are T cell receptor beta chains from one sample, sequenced in a study of T-cell reconstitution after alpha-beta-depleted transplantation in children. One entry per CDR3 protein, called by TCRdb with MiXCR from the PCR reads. In the table there are 780,000 or so distinct CDR3 sequences, roughly 16% of which are singletons. The sample was PBMCs, mostly from graft donor cells, taken 360 days after TCRalphabeta/CD19-depleted stem cell transplant. The receptors derive from a male patient younger than 18 who had a stem cell transplant for acute lymphoblastic leukemia, so the T cells may come from the graft donor. Both conserved end residues are part of each CDR3. The order of the fields is J gene, V gene, D gene, CDR3 protein. The D gene is left open where the match is weak.

j_gene: TRBJ2-5; v_gene: TRBV16; d_gene: NA; CDR3aa: CASSQSGQEETQYF
j_gene: TRBJ2-5; v_gene: TRBV4-1; d_gene: NA; CDR3aa: CASSQLQEFQETQYF
j_gene: TRBJ2-5; v_gene: TRBV10-1; d_gene: NA; CDR3aa: CASSRDGPETQYF
j_gene: TRBJ2-5; v_gene: TRBV11-2; d_gene: NA; CDR3aa: CASSGFFRTVQETQYF
j_gene: TRBJ1-2; v_gene: TRBV6-5; d_gene: TRBD1; CDR3aa: CASSYGDRGDYGYTF
j_gene: TRBJ2-1; v_gene: TRBV7-9; d_gene: TRBD2; CDR3aa: CASSLARTSSDEQFF
j_gene: TRBJ2-1; v_gene: TRBV20-1; d_gene: TRBD2; CDR3aa: CSARGLAGSEQFF
j_gene: TRBJ2-3; v_gene: TRBV24-1; d_gene: NA; CDR3aa: CATSDLDRTDTQYF
j_gene: TRBJ2-1; v_gene: TRBV5-1; d_gene: TRBD2; CDR3aa: CASSSLAGLSKVGSSYNEQFF
j_gene: TRBJ2-7; v_gene: TRBV29-1; d_gene: TRBD2; CDR3aa: CSVAHGTSGSYEQYF
j_gene: TRBJ2-3; v_gene: TRBV25-1; d_gene: NA; CDR3aa: CASSDFPGGTTDTQYF
j_gene: TRBJ2-5; v_gene: TRBV5-1; d_gene: NA; CDR3aa: CASSLEVWGTQYF
j_gene: TRBJ1-1; v_gene: TRBV27; d_gene: TRBD1; CDR3aa: CASSLLGQGFEAFF
j_gene: TRBJ2-6; v_gene: TRBV19; d_gene: NA; CDR3aa: CASSILGPSGANVLTF
j_gene: TRBJ2-1; v_gene: TRBV29-1; d_gene: NA; CDR3aa: CSVPLFGGINEQFF
j_gene: TRBJ2-7; v_gene: TRBV5-1; d_gene: NA; CDR3aa: CASRVGVIEHEQYF
j_gene: TRBJ2-7; v_gene: TRBV6-1; d_gene: TRBD1; CDR3aa: CASRLTGVVGSYEQYF
j_gene: TRBJ2-1; v_gene: TRBV6-1; d_gene: TRBD2; CDR3aa: CASSPGLGDNEQFF
j_gene: TRBJ2-3; v_gene: TRBV7-3; d_gene: TRBD2; CDR3aa: CASSVGTSGIRGPDTQYF
j_gene: TRBJ1-1; v_gene: TRBV5-1; d_gene: NA; CDR3aa: CASSFTGQITEAFF
j_gene: TRBJ2-6; v_gene: TRBV7-9; d_gene: TRBD1; CDR3aa: CASRRTGPSSGANVLTF
j_gene: TRBJ1-1; v_gene: TRBV5-4; d_gene: NA; CDR3aa: CASSFAGGSTEAFF
j_gene: TRBJ2-5; v_gene: TRBV4-1; d_gene: TRBD1; CDR3aa: CASSRMTGNQETQYF
j_gene: TRBJ2-1; v_gene: TRBV20-1; d_gene: NA; CDR3aa: CSARANRDNEQFF
j_gene: TRBJ2-1; v_gene: TRBV3-1; d_gene: NA; CDR3aa: CASSQVHGSLYNEQFF
j_gene: TRBJ2-1; v_gene: TRBV12-3/TRBV12-4; d_gene: NA; CDR3aa: CASSFSEQFF
j_gene: TRBJ2-7; v_gene: TRBV6-5; d_gene: NA; CDR3aa: CASSYRVSLYEQYF
j_gene: TRBJ2-7; v_gene: TRBV6-2/TRBV6-3; d_gene: NA; CDR3aa: CASSFTHEQYF
j_gene: TRBJ2-3; v_gene: TRBV11-2; d_gene: NA; CDR3aa: CASSLKAITDTQYF
j_gene: TRBJ2-7; v_gene: TRBV27; d_gene: NA; CDR3aa: CASSFATGYEQYF
j_gene: TRBJ1-1; v_gene: TRBV5-1; d_gene: NA; CDR3aa: CASSYQGLSRGKTEAFF
j_gene: TRBJ2-5; v_gene: TRBV12-5; d_gene: NA; CDR3aa: CASGLVTSTGFETQYF
j_gene: TRBJ2-3; v_gene: TRBV20-1; d_gene: NA; CDR3aa: CSATGTLDTQYF
j_gene: TRBJ2-7; v_gene: TRBV27; d_gene: TRBD2; CDR3aa: CASSLRREGYEQYF
j_gene: TRBJ1-1; v_gene: TRBV7-9; d_gene: TRBD1; CDR3aa: CASSFTGVNTEAFF
j_gene: TRBJ2-2; v_gene: TRBV5-5; d_gene: TRBD2; CDR3aa: CASSLVSSGSLTGELFF
j_gene: TRBJ2-3; v_gene: TRBV5-1; d_gene: TRBD2; CDR3aa: CASRSSGASTDTQYF
j_gene: TRBJ2-5; v_gene: TRBV2; d_gene: TRBD2; CDR3aa: CASSERSGRIQETQYF
j_gene: TRBJ1-5; v_gene: TRBV5-1; d_gene: NA; CDR3aa: CASSPRGRQPQHF
j_gene: TRBJ2-1; v_gene: TRBV3-1; d_gene: NA; CDR3aa: CASSQWTNNEQFF
j_gene: TRBJ2-2; v_gene: TRBV28; d_gene: NA; CDR3aa: CASSLYAGPTAGELFF
j_gene: TRBJ2-2; v_gene: TRBV4-2; d_gene: NA; CDR3aa: CASRPEMSNTGELFF
j_gene: TRBJ2-1; v_gene: TRBV5-1; d_gene: NA; CDR3aa: CASSLQFSYNEQFF
j_gene: TRBJ2-6; v_gene: TRBV5-1; d_gene: NA; CDR3aa: CASSGLWRKSSGANVLTF
j_gene: TRBJ2-1; v_gene: TRBV5-1; d_gene: TRBD2; CDR3aa: CASSPTAGTSYYNEQFF
j_gene: TRBJ1-4; v_gene: TRBV12-3/TRBV12-4; d_gene: TRBD1; CDR3aa: CASSLRDSSNEKLFF
j_gene: TRBJ2-7; v_gene: TRBV6-1; d_gene: NA; CDR3aa: CASTQDATGNEQYF
j_gene: TRBJ2-1; v_gene: TRBV11-2; d_gene: TRBD2; CDR3aa: CASSLGGWGRTSGNHYSEQFF
j_gene: TRBJ2-1; v_gene: TRBV20-1; d_gene: NA; CDR3aa: CSATTGKPYNEQFF
j_gene: TRBJ2-1; v_gene: TRBV3-1; d_gene: NA; CDR3aa: CASSQTGPRPYNEQFF
j_gene: TRBJ2-3; v_gene: TRBV5-1; d_gene: NA; CDR3aa: CASSSHFGGGTDTQYF
j_gene: TRBJ2-3; v_gene: TRBV6-4; d_gene: TRBD2; CDR3aa: CASSDSGLAGVGTQYF
j_gene: TRBJ1-6; v_gene: TRBV4-1; d_gene: NA; CDR3aa: CASSQVAGRDDSPLHF
j_gene: TRBJ2-3; v_gene: TRBV29-1; d_gene: NA; CDR3aa: CSVDEGTDTQYF